The 9 T cell receptor beta chains presented below share a single source sample, sequenced in a study of shared clonotypes between healthy human individuals. The data were produced by immunoSEQ multiplex PCR, yet TCRdb's version contains in-frame clones alone and is incomplete. The data show around 2.5 million clones, over 85% seen once. Sequencing used naive CD4+ T cells from PBMCs. Subset denoted: CD45RA+ positively selected. Source of these receptors: a man younger than 35 in good health. Some clones in this sample may be carry-over from other donors' samples.

The chain has TRBV11-2 and TRBJ2-7; TRBD1 agrees at 7 bases. CDR3 size: 19 residues. Germline CDR1 reads SGHAT; CDR2 reads FQNNGV. After removal of 2 bases from V and 1 base from J, the junction contained 17 bases not matched to a gene. CDR3 loop: CASSLKGAGVSLVSYEQYF. The CDR3 DNA follows: TGTGCCAGCAGCTTAAAGGGGGCGGGCGTGTCCCTCGTATCCTACGAGCAGTACTTC.

The gene calls are TRBV7-2 and TRBJ2-2, with D perhaps matching TRBD2 (6 bases). Trimming left V 2 bases short and J 4 bases short, with 17 bases between. Germline assignment: CDR1 SGHTA and CDR2 FQGNSA. CDR3 length: 17 amino acids. CDR3 amino acids: CASSLFSGVSTTGELFF. The CDR3 region has the DNA TGTGCCAGCAGCTTATTCTCGGGGGTCTCAACCACCGGGGAGCTGTTTTTT.

The chain combines TRBV28 with TRBJ1-2; D call uncertain. The CDR3 loop spans 13 amino acids. CDR1 is MDHEN and CDR2 is SYDVKM in the germline V gene. V lost 5 bases to trimming and J lost 8 bases, with 15 bases between them. CDR3 sequence: CASSLYVQMGYTF. Here the CDR3 DNA reads TGTGCCAGCAGTCTATACGTACAGATGGGCTACACCTTC.

This chain joins TRBV29-1 and TRBJ1-3; D uncertain. Germline V gene data show CDR1 as SQVTM and CDR2 as ANQGSEA. The CDR3 is 14 amino acids. V lost 4 bases, J lost 4 bases, and 14 bases lay in between. As DNA, the CDR3 is TGCAGCGTTGTCAGCCGCTCCCGGGGAAACACCATATATTTT. Translation: CSVVSRSRGNTIYF.

This clone was counted a single time. The sample contains more than one DNA sequence encoding this CDR3. The chain couples TRBV28 to TRBJ1-2, with TRBD1 as a possible D gene (5 bases). Germline CDR1 MDHEN, CDR2 SYDVKM. V was cut by 2 bases and J by 4 bases, with 8 bases left in between. The CDR3 length is 13 residues. The CDR3 DNA follows: TGTGCCAGCAGTTTAAGGGGAAGCTATGGCTACACCTTC. Protein: CASSLRGSYGYTF.

Details on this clone: The sample carries other DNA sequences with the same CDR3. The chain combines TRBV18 with TRBJ2-1; D gene ambiguous. The CDR3 totals 12 residues. With 3 bases removed from V and 8 bases from J, the gap between germline ends came to 8 bases. Per the germline V gene, CDR1 is KGHSH and CDR2 is LQKENI. The CDR3 region has the DNA TGTGCCAGCTCACCGAGTAGGGATGAGCAGTTCTTC. Encoded protein: CASSPSRDEQFF.

The J gene is TRBJ2-5, the V gene TRBV18; possible D gene TRBD1, 6 bases. Germline values: CDR1 KGHSH, CDR2 LQKENI. The CDR3 runs to 13 residues. Trimming pared 6 bases from V and 1 base from J, leaving 9 bases between. The CDR3 DNA follows: TGTGCCAGCTCTCTGGGGGCCCAAGAGACCCAGTACTTC. It yields the protein CASSLGAQETQYF.

J is TRBJ2-1 and V is TRBV6-4, with 7 bases identical to TRBD2. CDR1 is MRHNA and CDR2 is SNTAGT in the germline V gene. J lost 8 bases, V lost 2 bases, and 3 bases had no gene match. The CDR3 runs to 13 residues. The CDR3 coding sequence is TGTGCCAGCAGTGACGGGGCGGGAGATGAGCAGTTCTTC. This translates into CASSDGAGDEQFF.

The V call is TRBV28, the J call TRBJ1-5; TRBD1 might be the D (6 bases). The CDR3 totals 13 residues. The germline V and J ends were trimmed by 8 bases and 7 bases, with 15 bases remaining between them. Germline CDR1 reads MDHEN; CDR2 reads SYDVKM. CDR3 sequence: CASGRQERQPQHF. For the CDR3, the DNA is TGTGCCAGCGGACGACAGGAGAGGCAGCCCCAGCATTTT.